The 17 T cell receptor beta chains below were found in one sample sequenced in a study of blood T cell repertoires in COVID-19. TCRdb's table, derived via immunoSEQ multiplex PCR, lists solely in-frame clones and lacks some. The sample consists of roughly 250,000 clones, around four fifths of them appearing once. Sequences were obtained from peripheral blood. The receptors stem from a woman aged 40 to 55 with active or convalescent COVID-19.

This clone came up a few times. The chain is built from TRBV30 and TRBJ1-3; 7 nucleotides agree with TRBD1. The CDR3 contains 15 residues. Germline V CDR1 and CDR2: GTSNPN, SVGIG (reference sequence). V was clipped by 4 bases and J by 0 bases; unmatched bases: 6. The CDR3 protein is CAWMTDRASGNTIYF. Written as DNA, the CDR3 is TGTGCCTGGATGACTGACAGGGCCTCTGGAAACACCATATATTTT.

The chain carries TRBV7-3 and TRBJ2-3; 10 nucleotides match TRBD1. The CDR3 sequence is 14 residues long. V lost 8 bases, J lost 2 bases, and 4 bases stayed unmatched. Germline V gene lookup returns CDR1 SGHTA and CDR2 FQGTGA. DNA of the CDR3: TGTGCCAGCTCCGGGACAGGGGACACAGATACGCAGTATTTT. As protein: CASSGTGDTDTQYF. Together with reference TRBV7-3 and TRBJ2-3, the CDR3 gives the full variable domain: GAGVSQTPSNKVTEKGKYVELRCDPISGHTALYWYRQSLGQGPEFLIYFQGTGAADDSGLPNDRFFAVRPEGSVSTLKIQRTERGDSAVYLCASSGTGDTDTQYFGPGTRLTVL.

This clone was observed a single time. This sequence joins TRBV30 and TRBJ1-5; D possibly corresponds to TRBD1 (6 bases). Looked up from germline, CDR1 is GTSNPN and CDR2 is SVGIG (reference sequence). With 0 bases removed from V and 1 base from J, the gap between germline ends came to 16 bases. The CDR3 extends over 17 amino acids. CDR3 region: CAWSVPSGEKSNQPQHF. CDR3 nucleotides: TGTGCCTGGAGTGTACCGTCAGGGGAAAAGAGCAATCAGCCCCAGCATTTT.

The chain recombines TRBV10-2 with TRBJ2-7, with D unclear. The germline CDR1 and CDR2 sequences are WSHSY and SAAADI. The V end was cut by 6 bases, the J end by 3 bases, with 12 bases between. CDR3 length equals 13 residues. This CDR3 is CASSSGSFYEQYV. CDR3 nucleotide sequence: TGCGCCAGCAGCTCCGGGTCCTTCTACGAGCAGTACGTC.

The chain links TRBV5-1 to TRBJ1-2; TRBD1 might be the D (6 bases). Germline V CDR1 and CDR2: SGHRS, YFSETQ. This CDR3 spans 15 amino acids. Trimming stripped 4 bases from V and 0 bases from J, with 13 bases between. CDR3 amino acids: CASSTGQLANYGYTF. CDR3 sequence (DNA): TGCGCCAGCAGCACCGGACAGCTAGCTAACTATGGCTACACCTTC.

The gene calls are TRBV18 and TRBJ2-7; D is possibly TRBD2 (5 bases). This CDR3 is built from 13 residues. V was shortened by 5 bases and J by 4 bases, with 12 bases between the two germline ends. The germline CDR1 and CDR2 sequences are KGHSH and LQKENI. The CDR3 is CASSMSGRYEQYV. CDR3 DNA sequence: TGTGCCAGCTCAATGAGCGGTCGATACGAGCAGTACGTC.

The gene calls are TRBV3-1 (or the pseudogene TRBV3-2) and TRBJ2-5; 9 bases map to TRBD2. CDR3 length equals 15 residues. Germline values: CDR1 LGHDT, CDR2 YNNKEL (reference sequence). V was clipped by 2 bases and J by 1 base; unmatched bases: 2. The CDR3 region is CASSQSAGGQETQYF. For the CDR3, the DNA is TGTGCCAGCAGCCAATCAGCGGGGGGCCAAGAGACCCAGTACTTC.

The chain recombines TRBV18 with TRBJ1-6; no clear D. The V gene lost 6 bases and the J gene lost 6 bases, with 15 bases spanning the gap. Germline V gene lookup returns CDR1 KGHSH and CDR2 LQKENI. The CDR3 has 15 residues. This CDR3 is CASSINSLPNSPLHF. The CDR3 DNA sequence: TGTGCCAGCTCCATAAACAGTCTTCCTAATTCACCCCTCCACTTT.

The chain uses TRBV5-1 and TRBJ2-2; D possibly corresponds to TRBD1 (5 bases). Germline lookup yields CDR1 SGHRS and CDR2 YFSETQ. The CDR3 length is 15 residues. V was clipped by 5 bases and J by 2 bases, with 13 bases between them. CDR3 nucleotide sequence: TGCGCCAGCAGTCTCAGGACAACAAACACCGGGGAGCTGTTTTTT. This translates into CASSLRTTNTGELFF.

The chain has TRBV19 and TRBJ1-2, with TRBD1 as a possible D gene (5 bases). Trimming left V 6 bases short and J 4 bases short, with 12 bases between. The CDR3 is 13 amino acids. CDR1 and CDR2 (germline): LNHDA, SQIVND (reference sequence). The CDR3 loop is CASRTQGSYGYTF. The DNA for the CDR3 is TGTGCCAGTAGGACCCAGGGTAGCTATGGCTACACCTTC.

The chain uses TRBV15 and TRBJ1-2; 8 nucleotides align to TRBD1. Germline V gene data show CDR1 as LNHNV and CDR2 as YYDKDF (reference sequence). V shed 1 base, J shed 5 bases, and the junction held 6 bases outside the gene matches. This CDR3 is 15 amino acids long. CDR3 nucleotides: TGTGCCACCAGCAGAGTTACCGGGACAGGATATGGCTACACCTTC. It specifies CATSRVTGTGYGYTF.

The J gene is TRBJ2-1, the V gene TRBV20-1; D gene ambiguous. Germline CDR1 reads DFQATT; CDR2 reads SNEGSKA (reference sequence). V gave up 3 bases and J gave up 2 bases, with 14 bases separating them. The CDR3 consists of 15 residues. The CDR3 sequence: CSASMSFEAYNEQFF. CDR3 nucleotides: TGCAGTGCTAGTATGTCGTTTGAGGCCTACAATGAGCAGTTCTTC.

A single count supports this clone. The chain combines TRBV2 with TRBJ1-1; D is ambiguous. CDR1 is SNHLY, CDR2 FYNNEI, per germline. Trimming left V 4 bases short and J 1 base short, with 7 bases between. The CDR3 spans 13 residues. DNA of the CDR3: TGTGCCAGCAGTGGTAACAAGAACACTGAAGCTTTCTTT. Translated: CASSGNKNTEAFF.

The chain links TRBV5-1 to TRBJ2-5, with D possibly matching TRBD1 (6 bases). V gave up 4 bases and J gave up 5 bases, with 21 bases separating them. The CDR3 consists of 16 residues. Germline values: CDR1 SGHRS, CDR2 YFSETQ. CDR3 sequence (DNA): TGCGCCAGCAGCACGACGGATGACAGGTCCTGGGAGACCCAGTACTTC. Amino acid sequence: CASSTTDDRSWETQYF.

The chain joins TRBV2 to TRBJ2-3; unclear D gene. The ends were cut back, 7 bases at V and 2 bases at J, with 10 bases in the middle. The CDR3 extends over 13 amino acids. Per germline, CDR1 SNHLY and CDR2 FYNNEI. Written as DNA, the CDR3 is TGTGCCAGCAATCTAGGATACACAGATACGCAGTATTTT. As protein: CASNLGYTDTQYF.

The CDR3 nucleotides read TGTGCCAGCAGTGGGTTACGGGGAGGCTATGGCTACACCTTC. This translates into CASSGLRGGYGYTF. The rearrangement joins TRBV2 to TRBJ1-2; D remains unclear. In germline, CDR1 is SNHLY, CDR2 FYNNEI. Trimming left V 4 bases short and J 4 bases short, with 13 bases between. The CDR3 covers 14 residues.

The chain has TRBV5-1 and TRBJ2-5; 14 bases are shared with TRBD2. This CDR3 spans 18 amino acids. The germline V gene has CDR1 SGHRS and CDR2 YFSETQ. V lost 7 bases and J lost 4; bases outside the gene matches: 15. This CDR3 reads CASVNGLAGGSSGETQYF. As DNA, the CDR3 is TGCGCCAGCGTGAACGGACTAGCGGGGGGTTCGAGTGGAGAGACCCAGTACTTC. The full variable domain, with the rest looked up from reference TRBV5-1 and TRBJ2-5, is KAGVTQTPRYLIKTRGQQVTLSCSPISGHRSVSWYQQTPGQGLQFLFEYFSETQRNKGNFPGRFSGRQFSNSRSEMNVSTLELGDSALYLCASVNGLAGGSSGETQYFGPGTRLLVL.